This T cell receptor beta chain was sequenced during a study of blood T cell repertoires in COVID-19. Looking at the study overall: The United States, Italy and Spain supplied acute and convalescent COVID-19 samples. PBMCs, B-cell-depleted T cells, or T cells were the source of the cDNA or gDNA that made up the material.

Germline V gene data show CDR1 as SGHNT and CDR2 as YYREEE (reference sequence). The junction had 7 bases not matched to a gene; V was cut back by 0 bases and J by 4 bases. The CDR3 has 16 residues. As processed by the authors: Nucleated cell number was recorded as an estimate derived from reference gene primer amplification. This table comes from immunoSEQ multiplex PCR, and its TCRdb copy is limited to in-frame clones, with some not included. V and J calls and clone size are copied from that table; D and trimming were computed from the DNA. The sample consists of 310,000 or so clones, around 90% of them appearing once.

V and J are TRBV5-4 and TRBJ1-2; TRBD1 agrees at 9 bases. What was sequenced was peripheral blood. This receptor was taken from a woman between 50 and 59 years old who had recovered from COVID-19. CDR3 sequence reads: CASSLGGQGWGYGYTF. CDR3 in DNA: TGTGCCAGCAGCTTGGGGGGACAGGGTTGGGGCTATGGCTACACCTTC.